The 16 T cell receptor beta chains listed next were all sequenced from one sample in a study of blood T cell repertoires in COVID-19. The assay was immunoSEQ multiplex PCR, and TCRdb's table has in-frame clones only and misses some. Here the sample spans 150,000 to 200,000 clones, 80% to 90% being singletons. Sequencing input: peripheral blood. The receptors come from a woman aged 40 to 50 with COVID-19, enrolled during active disease.

In its sample, this clone was seen once. The rearrangement uses TRBV28 and TRBJ2-1; 15 bases are a match to TRBD2. The CDR3 is made up of 15 amino acids. The J segment lost 6 bases and the V segment lost 6 bases, leaving 3 bases of the junction unmatched. Germline V lookup: CDR1 MDHEN, CDR2 SYDVKM. This CDR3 reads CASRRTSGGGNEQFF. DNA for the CDR3: TGTGCCAGCAGGAGGACTAGCGGGGGGGGCAATGAGCAGTTCTTC.

The V and J genes are TRBV5-1 and TRBJ2-4; no clear D gene. The CDR3 runs to 16 residues. Trimming pared 0 bases from V and 0 bases from J, leaving 10 bases between. Per the germline V gene, CDR1 is SGHRS and CDR2 is YFSETQ. The CDR3 DNA reads as TGCGCCAGCAGCTTGGAACCGGGTTTAGCCAAAAACATTCAGTACTTC. Protein product: CASSLEPGLAKNIQYF.

In this sample, this clone turned up once. V usage is TRBV5-1 and J usage is TRBJ1-6; a possible D gene is TRBD1 (6 bases). The CDR3 has 14 amino acids. The germline gives CDR1 SGHRS, CDR2 YFSETQ. The germline V and J ends were trimmed by 4 bases and 5 bases, with 10 bases remaining between them. The CDR3 spells CASSPTGNNSPLHF. The CDR3 DNA reads as TGCGCCAGCAGCCCTACAGGGAATAATTCACCCCTCCACTTT.

This chain links TRBV11-2 with TRBJ2-2; 8 bases map to TRBD1. V lost 5 bases, J lost 7 bases, and 6 bases stayed unmatched. Per the germline V gene, CDR1 is SGHAT and CDR2 is FQNNGV. The CDR3 spans 14 residues. The CDR3 loop reads CASSRDRSNGELFF. CDR3 in DNA: TGTGCCAGCAGCAGGGACAGGAGCAACGGGGAGCTGTTTTTT.

As DNA, the CDR3 is TGTGCCAGCAGCAAGACAGGTTCCACCGGGGAGCTGTTTTTT. Translation gives CASSKTGSTGELFF. V and J are TRBV3-1 (or the pseudogene TRBV3-2) and TRBJ2-2; tentatively, D is TRBD1 (6 bases). Trimming removed 5 bases from V and 4 bases from J, with 11 bases in between. The CDR3 covers 14 residues. From germline, CDR1 is LGHDT and CDR2 YNNKEL (reference sequence).

The chain is built from TRBV3-1 (or the pseudogene TRBV3-2) and TRBJ2-7; possible D gene TRBD2, 5 bases. CDR1 and CDR2 from the germline V gene are LGHDT and YNNKEL (reference sequence). Trimming removed 8 bases from V and 2 bases from J, with 16 bases in between. The CDR3 is 14 residues long. The CDR3 is CASRLASRPYEQYF. As DNA, the CDR3 is TGTGCCAGCCGCTTGGCTAGCCGCCCCTACGAGCAGTACTTC.

The chain uses TRBV5-1 and TRBJ1-5; D is unresolved. V gave up 0 bases and J gave up 5 bases, with 6 bases separating them. Germline CDR1 is SGHRS and CDR2 is YFSETQ. This CDR3 has 13 amino acids. DNA for the CDR3: TGCGCCAGCAGCTTGGACGGAGATCAGCCCCAGCATTTT. Translating it yields CASSLDGDQPQHF.

This clone occurred once. This CDR3 reads CASSLVVGRDTEAFF. The CDR3 nucleotides are TGCGCCAGCAGCTTGGTTGTGGGGAGGGACACTGAAGCTTTCTTT. V is TRBV5-1 and J is TRBJ1-1; D call uncertain. The V gene's germline CDR1 is SGHRS and CDR2 YFSETQ. The CDR3 has 15 amino acids. Trimming removed 0 bases at V and 3 bases at J, with 12 bases between.

The V call is TRBV27, the J call TRBJ2-4, with TRBD1 as a possible D gene (7 bases). Germline CDR1 MNHEY, CDR2 SMNVEV (reference sequence). This CDR3 spans 15 amino acids. V dropped 8 bases and J dropped 6 bases, with 20 bases sitting between them. CDR3 bases: TGTGCCAGCCGCTATCAGGGGGGCCTACTAAACATTCAGTACTTC. Translation: CASRYQGGLLNIQYF.

This clone has a single count. The CDR3: CASSITSVSTDTQYF. The DNA for the CDR3 is TGTGCCAGTAGTATCACGAGTGTAAGCACAGATACGCAGTATTTT. This chain links TRBV19 with TRBJ2-3, with D uncertain. The CDR3 totals 15 residues. The germline CDR1 and CDR2 sequences are LNHDA and SQIVND (reference sequence). Trimming took off 3 bases at V and 0 bases at J, with 10 bases between the two ends.

This clone was observed a single time. The V call is TRBV19, the J call TRBJ2-1; 9 bases are a match to TRBD2. CDR1 and CDR2 (germline): LNHDA, SQIVND (reference sequence). CDR3 length: 15 amino acids. Trimming cost V 5 bases and J 3 bases; bases outside gene matches: 5. For the CDR3, the DNA is TGTGCCAGTAGTCCTTATAGCGGGAGCTACAATGAGCAGTTCTTC. It codes for CASSPYSGSYNEQFF.

About this clone itself: Other DNA sequences in this specimen translate into the identical CDR3. V usage is TRBV3-1 (or the pseudogene TRBV3-2) and J usage is TRBJ2-3; tentatively, D is TRBD1 (5 bases). CDR3 length: 15 amino acids. The germline V gene has CDR1 LGHDT and CDR2 YNNKEL (reference sequence). Trimming stripped 3 bases from V and 2 bases from J, with 12 bases between. As DNA, the CDR3 is TGTGCCAGCAGCCACCGTCAGGGCTTCACAGATACGCAGTATTTT. It yields the protein CASSHRQGFTDTQYF.

The J gene is TRBJ2-7, the V gene TRBV6-1; tentatively, D is TRBD2 (5 bases). V was trimmed by 1 base and J by 2 bases, leaving 12 bases between them. This CDR3 has 15 residues. Germline V gene sequence: CDR1 MNHNS, CDR2 SASEGT. As DNA, the CDR3 is TGTGCCAGCAGTGAAGAAGCGGTGGCTGCCTACGAGCAGTACTTC. Translating it yields CASSEEAVAAYEQYF.

The genes are TRBV12-3 or TRBV12-4 and TRBJ2-5; 8 nucleotides agree with TRBD1. J was trimmed by 5 bases and V by 11 bases; bases with no gene match: 4. The length of the CDR3 is 11 residues. CDR3 bases: TGTGCCTCAGGGGGCGGGGAGACCCAGTACTTC. Its translation is CASGGGETQYF.

The chain couples TRBV11-3 to TRBJ2-2, with 7 bases fitting TRBD1. CDR3 length: 13 amino acids. CDR1 SGHNT and CDR2 YENEEA come from the germline V gene. V gave up 6 bases and J gave up 7 bases; unmatched junction bases: 5. The CDR3 DNA reads as TGTGCCAGCAGGAACAGGGGTAGCGGGGAGCTGTTTTTT. This codes for CASRNRGSGELFF.

This rearrangement joins TRBV18 to TRBJ1-1; D may be TRBD1 (6 bases). CDR1 is KGHSH, CDR2 LQKENI, per germline. V was trimmed by 8 bases and J by 1 base, leaving 11 bases between them. The CDR3 sequence is 13 residues long. The CDR3: CASLADRNTEAFF. In DNA, the CDR3 is TGTGCCAGCCTCGCGGACAGGAACACTGAAGCTTTCTTT.